This T cell receptor beta chain was sequenced during a study of CD8 T cells in Susac syndrome. The germline gives CDR1 LNHDA, CDR2 SQIVND (reference sequence). V was cut by 2 bases and J by 1 base, with 12 bases left in between. CDR3 size: 15 residues. A quantity of about 0.5 to 1 ug RNA underwent reverse transcription using random hexamers. The amplification used immunoSEQ multiplex PCR on TCR beta CDR3; it spanned 54 Vbeta and 13 Jbeta. TCRdb processed the immunoSEQ multiplex PCR reads anew with MiXCR; each CDR3 protein has one entry. The sample lists about 290,000 distinct CDR3 sequences; approximately 91% were seen once.

Sequenced input: CD8+ T cells from PBMCs. The receptor was isolated from a human donor with multiple sclerosis. The V and J genes are TRBV19 and TRBJ2-7; perhaps TRBD1 as D (5 bases). The CDR3 bases are TGTGCCAGTAGTATATCCGGCAGGGCGTCCTACGAGCAGTACTTC. Translation gives CASSISGRASYEQYF.